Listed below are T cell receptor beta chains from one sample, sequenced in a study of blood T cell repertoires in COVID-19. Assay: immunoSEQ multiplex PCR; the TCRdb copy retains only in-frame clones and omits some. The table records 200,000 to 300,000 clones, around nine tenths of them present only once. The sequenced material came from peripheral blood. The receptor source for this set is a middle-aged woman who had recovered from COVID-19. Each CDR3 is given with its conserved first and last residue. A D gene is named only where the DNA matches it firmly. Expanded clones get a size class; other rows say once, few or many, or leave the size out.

CDR3 DNA: TGTGCCAGCAGCCAGGCCGAAGATACGCAGTATTTT; CDR3 protein: CASSQAEDTQYF; clone size: NA; D gene: NA; J gene: TRBJ2-3; V gene: TRBV7-2
CDR3 DNA: TGTGCCAGCAGTACCAGCGGGAGGGCCCAGGAGACCCAGTACTTC; CDR3 protein: CASSTSGRAQETQYF; clone size: NA; D gene: TRBD2; J gene: TRBJ2-5; V gene: TRBV5-4
CDR3 DNA: TGTGCCTGGAGGGCCTATGGCTACACCTTC; CDR3 protein: CAWRAYGYTF; clone size: NA; D gene: NA; J gene: TRBJ1-2; V gene: TRBV30
CDR3 DNA: TGTGCCAGCAGCGGAACAGGGGTAGAGACCCAGTACTTC; CDR3 protein: CASSGTGVETQYF; clone size: NA; D gene: TRBD1; J gene: TRBJ2-5; V gene: TRBV9
CDR3 DNA: TGTGCCAGCACCCGGGGGGCAGGTAATTCACCCCTCCACTTT; CDR3 protein: CASTRGAGNSPLHF; clone size: NA; D gene: NA; J gene: TRBJ1-6; V gene: TRBV2
CDR3 DNA: TGTGCCAGCCGAGGGAGGGGATGGGCTGAAGCTTTCTTT; CDR3 protein: CASRGRGWAEAFF; clone size: NA; D gene: NA; J gene: TRBJ1-1; V gene: TRBV19
CDR3 DNA: TGTGCCAGCAGCCGACTCCTTGCACACACAGATACGCAGTATTTT; CDR3 protein: CASSRLLAHTDTQYF; clone size: NA; D gene: NA; J gene: TRBJ2-3; V gene: TRBV2
CDR3 DNA: TGTGCCAGCCCCCCCGACACCGGGGAGCTGTTTTTT; CDR3 protein: CASPPDTGELFF; clone size: NA; D gene: NA; J gene: TRBJ2-2; V gene: TRBV21-1
CDR3 DNA: TGTGCCACCAGTGGGCTAGCGGATGGCACAGATACGCAGTATTTT; CDR3 protein: CATSGLADGTDTQYF; clone size: few; D gene: TRBD2; J gene: TRBJ2-3; V gene: TRBV24-1
CDR3 DNA: TGTGCCAGCAGCTTGGGGACCCAAGCCCGGCTGGGGACAATTGAGCAGTTCTTC; CDR3 protein: CASSLGTQARLGTIEQFF; clone size: once; D gene: NA; J gene: TRBJ2-1; V gene: TRBV7-9
CDR3 DNA: TGTGCCAGCAGCCCGAGACAGGGGACCACAGATACGCAGTATTTT; CDR3 protein: CASSPRQGTTDTQYF; clone size: NA; D gene: TRBD1; J gene: TRBJ2-3; V gene: TRBV11-3
CDR3 DNA: TGTGCCAGCAGTCGGGACAGAAATTCACCCCTCCACTTT; CDR3 protein: CASSRDRNSPLHF; clone size: NA; D gene: TRBD1; J gene: TRBJ1-6; V gene: TRBV6-2/TRBV6-3
CDR3 DNA: TGTGCCAGCAGTTTGTCGGCGGGAGTGAGCCCCCTCTTC; CDR3 protein: CASSLSAGVSPLF; clone size: NA; D gene: TRBD2; J gene: TRBJ2-1; V gene: TRBV12-3/TRBV12-4
CDR3 DNA: TGTGCCAGCAGCCCGGTAGGGGGTGAGCAGTTCTTC; CDR3 protein: CASSPVGGEQFF; clone size: NA; D gene: NA; J gene: TRBJ2-1; V gene: TRBV13
CDR3 DNA: TGTGCCAGCAGCTTAGGCTCTAACACCGGGGAGCTGTTTTTT; CDR3 protein: CASSLGSNTGELFF; clone size: few; D gene: NA; J gene: TRBJ2-2; V gene: TRBV7-3
CDR3 DNA: TGCAGCGTTGGGGACAGGGATCAGCCCCAGCATTTT; CDR3 protein: CSVGDRDQPQHF; clone size: NA; D gene: TRBD1; J gene: TRBJ1-5; V gene: TRBV29-1
CDR3 DNA: TGTGCCAGCAGCCCCCACGGGGGGGTGAACACCGGGGAGCTGTTTTTT; CDR3 protein: CASSPHGGVNTGELFF; clone size: once; D gene: TRBD2; J gene: TRBJ2-2; V gene: TRBV14
CDR3 DNA: TGCGCCAGCAGCCAAGCGGACAGGGTGGCCACTGAAGCTTTCTTT; CDR3 protein: CASSQADRVATEAFF; clone size: few; D gene: TRBD1; J gene: TRBJ1-1; V gene: TRBV4-3
CDR3 DNA: TGTGCCAGCAGCCCTCTAGCGGGCCGGGGGGGCTACGAGCAGTACTTC; CDR3 protein: CASSPLAGRGGYEQYF; clone size: NA; D gene: TRBD2; J gene: TRBJ2-7; V gene: TRBV6-2/TRBV6-3
CDR3 DNA: TGTGCCAGCAGGTCGGACAGGGGGCTTCTAGCCAAAAACATTCAGTACTTC; CDR3 protein: CASRSDRGLLAKNIQYF; clone size: NA; D gene: TRBD1; J gene: TRBJ2-4; V gene: TRBV28
CDR3 DNA: TGTGCCAGCAGTTGGCTCAATGAGCAGTTCTTC; CDR3 protein: CASSWLNEQFF; clone size: NA; D gene: NA; J gene: TRBJ2-1; V gene: TRBV25-1
CDR3 DNA: TGTGCCAGCAGCTTAGGGTTTGGTAGCTCCTACAATGAGCAGTTCTTC; CDR3 protein: CASSLGFGSSYNEQFF; clone size: NA; D gene: NA; J gene: TRBJ2-1; V gene: TRBV11-3
CDR3 DNA: TGTGCCAGCGGCGTCGGCGGCTCCTACAATGAGCAGTTCTTC; CDR3 protein: CASGVGGSYNEQFF; clone size: NA; D gene: NA; J gene: TRBJ2-1; V gene: TRBV7-2
CDR3 DNA: TGTGCCAGCTCACCACCGACAGGGGGCGTTGAGCAGTTCTTC; CDR3 protein: CASSPPTGGVEQFF; clone size: NA; D gene: TRBD1; J gene: TRBJ2-1; V gene: TRBV18
CDR3 DNA: TGTGCCAGCAGAGGGACAGGATCGTGGTATGGCTACACCTTC; CDR3 protein: CASRGTGSWYGYTF; clone size: NA; D gene: TRBD1; J gene: TRBJ1-2; V gene: TRBV2
CDR3 DNA: TGTGCCAGCAGCTTGAGAGGGATTCAGGTTGGCTACACCTTC; CDR3 protein: CASSLRGIQVGYTF; clone size: NA; D gene: NA; J gene: TRBJ1-2; V gene: TRBV7-2
CDR3 DNA: TGTGCCAGCAGCCCCGACGGCGGGGAAAAACTGTTTTTT; CDR3 protein: CASSPDGGEKLFF; clone size: NA; D gene: NA; J gene: TRBJ1-4; V gene: TRBV7-9
CDR3 DNA: TGTGCCACCAGCAGGGCAGGGGCGTGGGAGACCCAGTACTTC; CDR3 protein: CATSRAGAWETQYF; clone size: NA; D gene: NA; J gene: TRBJ2-5; V gene: TRBV15
CDR3 DNA: TGTGCCTGGAGTGTACTCGGACACCTAACATCCTACGAGCAGTACTTC; CDR3 protein: CAWSVLGHLTSYEQYF; clone size: NA; D gene: NA; J gene: TRBJ2-7; V gene: TRBV30
CDR3 DNA: TGTGCCAGCAGTCAACAGGGGGCAGGCACCGGGGAGCTGTTTTTT; CDR3 protein: CASSQQGAGTGELFF; clone size: once; D gene: TRBD1; J gene: TRBJ2-2; V gene: TRBV2
CDR3 DNA: TGTGCCAGCAGTTACTCGACGGCAAAGGAGAGGGAAAAACTGTTTTTT; CDR3 protein: CASSYSTAKEREKLFF; clone size: NA; D gene: NA; J gene: TRBJ1-4; V gene: TRBV6-5
CDR3 DNA: TGTGCCAGCAGCCCACGGGTCCTCTCTGGAAACACCATATATTTT; CDR3 protein: CASSPRVLSGNTIYF; clone size: few; D gene: NA; J gene: TRBJ1-3; V gene: TRBV3-1/TRBV3-2
CDR3 DNA: TGTGCCAGCTCACTGGGGAGGAACACTGAAGCTTTCTTT; CDR3 protein: CASSLGRNTEAFF; clone size: NA; D gene: NA; J gene: TRBJ1-1; V gene: TRBV18
CDR3 DNA: TGTGCCAGCAGCTTTTCGCGGAAGCTGGGCACAGATACGCAGTATTTT; CDR3 protein: CASSFSRKLGTDTQYF; clone size: NA; D gene: NA; J gene: TRBJ2-3; V gene: TRBV13
CDR3 DNA: TGTGCCAGCAGCGCGCTAGCGCGGAACACCGGGGAGCTGTTTTTT; CDR3 protein: CASSALARNTGELFF; clone size: many; D gene: NA; J gene: TRBJ2-2; V gene: TRBV7-9
CDR3 DNA: TGTGCCAGCAGCCAATTGGGGGGAAGTAGGGATGAGCAGTTCTTC; CDR3 protein: CASSQLGGSRDEQFF; clone size: NA; D gene: NA; J gene: TRBJ2-1; V gene: TRBV7-2
CDR3 DNA: TGTGCCATCGGGCGTTCGTCCTACGAGCAGTACTTC; CDR3 protein: CAIGRSSYEQYF; clone size: NA; D gene: NA; J gene: TRBJ2-7; V gene: TRBV10-3
CDR3 DNA: TGTGCCAGCAGTGAAATCGCAGACAATGAGCAGTTCTTC; CDR3 protein: CASSEIADNEQFF; clone size: NA; D gene: NA; J gene: TRBJ2-1; V gene: TRBV2
CDR3 DNA: TGTGCCAGTAGCCCCCGACAGGCCTACGAGCAGTACTTC; CDR3 protein: CASSPRQAYEQYF; clone size: NA; D gene: NA; J gene: TRBJ2-7; V gene: TRBV19
CDR3 DNA: TGTGCCAGCAGCCGCCGGGGTCCGGGACAGAGCCCAGTCCGCTACACCTTC; CDR3 protein: CASSRRGPGQSPVRYTF; clone size: NA; D gene: TRBD1; J gene: TRBJ1-2; V gene: TRBV5-5
CDR3 DNA: TGTGCCAGCAGCCAAGTTAGGGGGTTCACAGATACGCAGTATTTT; CDR3 protein: CASSQVRGFTDTQYF; clone size: NA; D gene: NA; J gene: TRBJ2-3; V gene: TRBV3-1/TRBV3-2
CDR3 DNA: TGTGCCAGTCAGCTAGGGGGACAGCCTAACTATGGCTACACCTTC; CDR3 protein: CASQLGGQPNYGYTF; clone size: NA; D gene: TRBD1; J gene: TRBJ1-2; V gene: TRBV25-1
CDR3 DNA: TGCGCCAGCAGCCAAGATAGGGGAACAGATACGCAGTATTTT; CDR3 protein: CASSQDRGTDTQYF; clone size: NA; D gene: NA; J gene: TRBJ2-3; V gene: TRBV4-3